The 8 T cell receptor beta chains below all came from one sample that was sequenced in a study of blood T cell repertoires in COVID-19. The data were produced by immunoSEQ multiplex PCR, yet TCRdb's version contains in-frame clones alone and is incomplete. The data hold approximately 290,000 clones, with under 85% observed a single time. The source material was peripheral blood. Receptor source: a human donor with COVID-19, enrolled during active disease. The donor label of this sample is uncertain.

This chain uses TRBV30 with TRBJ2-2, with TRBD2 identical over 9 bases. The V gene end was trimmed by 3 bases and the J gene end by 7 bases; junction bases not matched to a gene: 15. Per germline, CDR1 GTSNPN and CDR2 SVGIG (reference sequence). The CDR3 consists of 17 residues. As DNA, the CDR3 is TGTGCCTGGAGCGTATTCTTAGCGGGGGACCTAGTCGGGGAGCTGTTTTTT. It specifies CAWSVFLAGDLVGELFF.

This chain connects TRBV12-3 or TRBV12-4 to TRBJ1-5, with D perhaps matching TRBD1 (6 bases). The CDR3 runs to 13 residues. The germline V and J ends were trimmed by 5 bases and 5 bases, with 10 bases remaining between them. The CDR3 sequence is CASSPTGYQPQHF. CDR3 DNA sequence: TGTGCCAGCAGTCCGACAGGCTATCAGCCCCAGCATTTT.

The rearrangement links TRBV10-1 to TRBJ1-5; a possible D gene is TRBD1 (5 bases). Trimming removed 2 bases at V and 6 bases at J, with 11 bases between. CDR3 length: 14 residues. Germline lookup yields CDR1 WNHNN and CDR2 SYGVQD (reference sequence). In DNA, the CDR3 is TGCGCCAGCAGTGAGGGGGGGGATGCTCAGCCCCAGCATTTT. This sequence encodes CASSEGGDAQPQHF.

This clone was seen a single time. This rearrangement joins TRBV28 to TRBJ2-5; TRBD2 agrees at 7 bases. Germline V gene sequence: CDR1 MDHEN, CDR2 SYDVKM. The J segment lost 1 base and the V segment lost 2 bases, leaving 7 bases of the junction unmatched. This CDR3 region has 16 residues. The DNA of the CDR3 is TGTGCCAGCAGTTTAAGTCTAGCGGAGACCCAAGAGACCCAGTACTTC. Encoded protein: CASSLSLAETQETQYF. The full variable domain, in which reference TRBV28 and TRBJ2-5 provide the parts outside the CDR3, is DVKVTQSSRYLVKRTGEKVFLECVQDMDHENMFWYRQDPGLGLRLIYFSYDVKMKEKGDIPEGYSVSREKKERFSLILESASTNQTSMYLCASSLSLAETQETQYFGPGTRLLVL.

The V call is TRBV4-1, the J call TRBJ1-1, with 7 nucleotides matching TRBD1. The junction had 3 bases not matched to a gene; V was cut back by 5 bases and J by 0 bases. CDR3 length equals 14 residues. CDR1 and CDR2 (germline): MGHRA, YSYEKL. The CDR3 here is CASSKTGLNTEAFF. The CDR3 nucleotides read TGCGCCAGCAGCAAGACAGGGCTGAACACTGAAGCTTTCTTT.

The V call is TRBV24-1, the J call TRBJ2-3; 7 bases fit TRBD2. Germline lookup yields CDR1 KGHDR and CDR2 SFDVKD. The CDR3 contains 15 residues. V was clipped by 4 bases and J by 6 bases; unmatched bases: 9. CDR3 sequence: CATSDRRTSLDTQYF. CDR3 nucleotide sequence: TGTGCCACCAGTGACCGCCGGACTAGTTTGGATACGCAGTATTTT.

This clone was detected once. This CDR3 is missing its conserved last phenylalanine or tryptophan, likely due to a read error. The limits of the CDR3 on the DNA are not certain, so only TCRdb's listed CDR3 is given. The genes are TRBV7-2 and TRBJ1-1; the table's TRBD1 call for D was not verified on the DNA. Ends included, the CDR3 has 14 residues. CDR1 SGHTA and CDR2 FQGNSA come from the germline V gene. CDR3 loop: CASSPRGPRHDVIV.

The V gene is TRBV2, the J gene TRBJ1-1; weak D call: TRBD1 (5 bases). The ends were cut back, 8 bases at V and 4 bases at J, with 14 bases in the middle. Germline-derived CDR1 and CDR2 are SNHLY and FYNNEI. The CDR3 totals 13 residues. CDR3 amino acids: CASHRVGGTEAFF. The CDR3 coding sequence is TGTGCCAGCCACCGGGTCGGGGGCACTGAAGCTTTCTTT.